This T cell receptor beta chain was documented in a study of vaccination effects on CD4 cells after COVID-19. At the level of the study: Samples collected post-vaccine were obtained a median of 72 days after the second dose.

CDR1 and CDR2 (germline): SNHLY, FYNNEI. V dropped 8 bases and J dropped 1; count of bases not matched to a gene: 4. This CDR3 has 14 amino acids. CD4+ T cells specific for antigen were expanded with viral peptide pools by the ViraFEST assay before sequencing. CD4+ T cells were isolated after less than 12 days of culture. Each participant was administered two doses of either the BNT162b2 or the mRNA-1273 vaccine. PBMC were cultured at a few million per well with roughly 10 IU/ml IL-2 and about 9.2 ug/ml peptides. A half-medium replacement with IL-2 medium was carried out on days 3 and 7. This table comes from immunoSEQ multiplex PCR, and its TCRdb copy is limited to in-frame clones, with some not included. The table has more than 13,000 clones, approximately 70% seen once. This clone showed up just once. Its cognate antigen is unknown. Overall study results and limits: Only a single clone (1 of 255 vaccine-induced clones in healthy vaccinees) cross-reacted with common cold coronaviruses.

The origin of this receptor is a human donor who received a COVID-19 vaccine. The specimen was CD4+ T cells from PBMCs cultured with HCoV-NL63 spike peptides, collected after COVID-19 vaccination. This sequence joins TRBV2 and TRBJ2-2; 7 bases line up with TRBD1. The CDR3 DNA reads as TGTGCCAGCCGGACAGGCCGGAACACCGGGGAGCTGTTTTTT. This gives the protein CASRTGRNTGELFF.